These T cell receptor beta chains were read from a single sample in a study of response to subunit inactivated influenza vaccine. One entry per CDR3 protein results from TCRdb running MiXCR on the RT-PCR reads. Among around 760,000 distinct CDR3 sequences listed, 11% to 15% were seen once. The sample in question was PBMCs from blood, obtained about 14 days before vaccination. The receptor set was obtained from a man over 45 who received an inactivated influenza vaccine. CDR3s include the opening cysteine and the closing phenylalanine or tryptophan. A D gene is named only where the DNA matches it firmly.

v_call	d_call	j_call	cdr3_aa
TRBV20-1	.	TRBJ2-5	CSAMQDRGKTQYF
TRBV20-1	TRBD1	TRBJ2-5	CSARDATGTGETQYF
TRBV7-8	.	TRBJ2-2	CASMLLTNTGELFF
TRBV27	TRBD1	TRBJ2-6	CASSFRTGGAGANVLTF
TRBV4-2	.	TRBJ1-1	CASSQGGGINTEAFF
TRBV4-3	TRBD2	TRBJ2-1	CASSQVYPSSGRNFYNEQFF
TRBV10-3	TRBD2	TRBJ2-5	CAIQRGHLLAGSQETQYF
TRBV9	TRBD2	TRBJ2-5	CASSVGGRPGQETQYF
TRBV28	.	TRBJ2-7	CASSPLVSSYEQYF
TRBV7-2	.	TRBJ2-5	CASTRGALQETQYF
TRBV12-3/TRBV12-4	TRBD1	TRBJ2-7	CASSTGGVGYEQYF
TRBV19	.	TRBJ2-1	CASSIFIDNEQFF
TRBV9	TRBD2	TRBJ2-5	CASSVGLAGVSETQYF
TRBV7-9	TRBD1	TRBJ2-4	CASSIRGQVNIQYF